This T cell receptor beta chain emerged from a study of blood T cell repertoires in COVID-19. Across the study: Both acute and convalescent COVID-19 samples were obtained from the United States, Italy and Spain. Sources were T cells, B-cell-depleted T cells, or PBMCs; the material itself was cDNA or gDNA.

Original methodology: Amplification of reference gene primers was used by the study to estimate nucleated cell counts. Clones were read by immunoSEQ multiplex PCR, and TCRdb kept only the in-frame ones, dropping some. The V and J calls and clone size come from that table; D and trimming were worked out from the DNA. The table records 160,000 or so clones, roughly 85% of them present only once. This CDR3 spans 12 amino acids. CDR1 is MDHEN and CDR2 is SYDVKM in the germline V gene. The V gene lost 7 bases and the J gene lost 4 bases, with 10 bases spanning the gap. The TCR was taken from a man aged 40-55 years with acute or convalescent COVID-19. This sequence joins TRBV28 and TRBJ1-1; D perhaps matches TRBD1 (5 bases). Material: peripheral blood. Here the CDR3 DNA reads TGTGCCAGCAAAGGGGTGCTCACTGAAGCTTTCTTT. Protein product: CASKGVLTEAFF.